These 24 T cell receptor beta chains were all obtained from the same sample, sequenced in a study of control samples from healthy donors and cancer patients. TCRdb's table, derived via immunoSEQ multiplex PCR, lists solely in-frame clones and lacks some. The sample includes 90,000 or so clones, less than 85% seen only once; the top ten take 38%. Sequencing used PBMCs. The receptors were gathered from a man between 65 and 85 years old with lung cancer.

The V and J genes are TRBV2 and TRBJ1-1, with TRBD1 matching over 8 bases. Germline CDR1 SNHLY, CDR2 FYNNEI. The CDR3 is 10 residues long. V shed 6 bases and J 11 bases; nucleotides not matched to a gene: 2. CDR3 protein: CASRGTGAFF. CDR3 DNA sequence: TGTGCCAGCAGGGGGACAGGTGCTTTCTTT.

CDR3 bases: TGTGCCACCAGTGATCCAGGACAGGGGGCGGCGTATGAGACCCAGTACTTC. It encodes CATSDPGQGAAYETQYF. This sequence joins TRBV24-1 and TRBJ2-5; 11 nucleotides line up with TRBD1. Germline-derived CDR1 and CDR2 are KGHDR and SFDVKD. This CDR3 is built from 17 residues. Trimming took 3 bases from V and 5 from J; bases not matched to a gene: 10.

This rearrangement joins TRBV7-3 to TRBJ2-3, with D perhaps TRBD1 or TRBD2 (5 bases each). Germline CDR1 SGHTA, CDR2 FQGTGA. V lost 2 bases to trimming and J lost 0 bases, with 18 bases between them. The CDR3 is 18 residues long. The CDR3 bases are TGTGCCAGCAGCTTAGTCGGATTATGGGGGTCTAGCACAGATACGCAGTATTTT. Translation: CASSLVGLWGSSTDTQYF. Filled out from reference TRBV7-3 and TRBJ2-3, the complete variable domain reads GAGVSQTPSNKVTEKGKYVELRCDPISGHTALYWYRQSLGQGPEFLIYFQGTGAADDSGLPNDRFFAVRPEGSVSTLKIQRTERGDSAVYLCASSLVGLWGSSTDTQYFGPGTRLTVL.

This sequence joins TRBV7-6 and TRBJ2-2, with D possibly matching TRBD1 (5 bases). V lost 0 bases, J lost 4 bases, and 15 bases lay in between. The CDR3 is 17 residues long. Germline V gene sequence: CDR1 SGHVS, CDR2 FNYEAQ. The chain's CDR3 is CASSLARTRAATGELFF. The CDR3 DNA reads as TGTGCCAGCAGCTTAGCCCGGACACGGGCGGCCACCGGGGAGCTGTTTTTT.

This chain links TRBV12-3 or TRBV12-4 with TRBJ1-1, with 9 bases that match TRBD1. This CDR3 has 13 residues. Losses at the gene ends were 6 bases for V and 5 bases for J; bases not matched to a gene: 4. The CDR3 nucleotides are TGTGCCAGCAGCCCAGGGACAGGGACTGAAGCTTTCTTT. The encoded protein is CASSPGTGTEAFF.

The V call is TRBV28, the J call TRBJ1-1; D ambiguous. Germline CDR1 MDHEN, CDR2 SYDVKM. V lost 1 base to trimming and J lost 7 bases, with 7 bases between them. The CDR3 runs to 12 residues. Here the CDR3 reads CASSLSRYEAFF. The CDR3, as DNA: TGTGCCAGCAGTTTATCCCGATATGAAGCTTTCTTT.

V gene TRBV4-3 combines with J gene TRBJ2-3; the match to TRBD1 covers 8 bases. Per the germline V gene, CDR1 is LGHNA and CDR2 is YSLEER. The CDR3 is 17 residues long. Trimming cost V 4 bases and J 4 bases; bases outside gene matches: 13. This CDR3 is CASSPATGTGFPDTQYF. The CDR3 DNA sequence: TGCGCCAGCAGCCCTGCAACCGGGACAGGTTTCCCAGATACGCAGTATTTT.

The chain joins TRBV6-5 to TRBJ2-5; 7 positions match TRBD2. Germline V gives CDR1 MNHEY, CDR2 SVGAGI. This CDR3 spans 14 amino acids. Trimming took 6 bases from V and 4 from J; bases not matched to a gene: 8. For the CDR3, the DNA is TGTGCCAGCAGGAGCCGGGGACTAAGAGAGACCCAGTACTTC. It specifies CASRSRGLRETQYF.

This chain links TRBV7-9 with TRBJ1-6; 9 bases agree with TRBD1. This CDR3 spans 18 amino acids. V shed 0 bases, J shed 5 bases, and the junction held 8 bases outside the gene matches. Per germline, CDR1 SEHNR and CDR2 FQNEAQ (reference sequence). The CDR3 DNA sequence: TGTGCCAGCAGCTTAGCAAGTAATCGGGACAGGGATAATTCACCCCTCCACTTT. It is translated as CASSLASNRDRDNSPLHF.

The rearrangement links TRBV19 to TRBJ1-5; D possibly corresponds to TRBD1 (5 bases). This CDR3 is built from 16 residues. Per the germline V gene, CDR1 is LNHDA and CDR2 is SQIVND (reference sequence). V lost 6 bases to trimming and J lost 4 bases, with 19 bases between them. The CDR3 region is CASRARDSGRNQPQHF. CDR3 DNA: TGTGCCAGTAGGGCGAGGGATTCGGGACGGAATCAGCCCCAGCATTTT.

This clone was recorded only once. The chain has TRBV6-1 and TRBJ1-2, with TRBD1 as a possible D gene (6 bases). Germline V gene lookup returns CDR1 MNHNS and CDR2 SASEGT. The V end was cut by 1 base, the J end by 5 bases, with 11 bases between. The CDR3 totals 14 residues. This chain's CDR3 is CASSEGGRGYGYTF. The CDR3 DNA reads TGTGCCAGCAGTGAAGGTGGCAGGGGTTATGGCTACACCTTC.

The chain recombines TRBV19 with TRBJ2-1; TRBD2 agrees at 9 bases. The CDR3 runs to 17 residues. Germline values: CDR1 LNHDA, CDR2 SQIVND (reference sequence). With V trimmed by 1 base and J by 0 bases, 4 bases remained unmatched. CDR3: CASSIAAGGNSYNEQFF. The CDR3 DNA reads TGTGCCAGTAGTATAGCCGCGGGGGGGAACTCCTACAATGAGCAGTTCTTC. The whole variable domain, filled in from reference TRBV19 and TRBJ2-1, reads DGGITQSPKYLFRKEGQNVTLSCEQNLNHDAMYWYRQDPGQGLRLIYYSQIVNDFQKGDIAEGYSVSREKKESFPLTVTSAQKNPTAFYLCASSIAAGGNSYNEQFFGPGTRLTVL.

The V and J genes are TRBV6-5 and TRBJ1-4, with 10 bases lining up with TRBD1. The CDR3 is 14 residues long. Losses at the gene ends were 5 bases for V and 7 bases for J; bases not matched to a gene: 4. Germline CDR1 is MNHEY and CDR2 is SVGAGI. DNA for the CDR3: TGTGCCAGCAGTAACCGGGACAGGGGTGAAAAACTGTTTTTT. It is translated as CASSNRDRGEKLFF.

Only a few counts were recorded for this clone. Different DNA sequences within this sample yield the same CDR3. The rearrangement links TRBV18 to TRBJ2-7; no definite D call. The V gene's germline CDR1 is KGHSH and CDR2 LQKENI. The CDR3 spans 12 residues. V dropped 3 bases and J dropped 1 base, with 4 bases sitting between them. The CDR3 nucleotides read TGTGCCAGCTCACCGGGGTCCTACGAGCAGTACTTC. Residues: CASSPGSYEQYF. The whole variable domain, remainder taken from reference TRBV18 and TRBJ2-7, is NAGVMQNPRHLVRRRGQEARLRCSPMKGHSHVYWYRQLPEEGLKFMVYLQKENIIDESGMPKERFSAEFPKEGPSILRIQQVVRGDSAAYFCASSPGSYEQYFGPGTRLTVT.

The V and J genes are TRBV7-9 and TRBJ2-2, with D unclear. Germline CDR1 SEHNR, CDR2 FQNEAQ (reference sequence). The V end lost 9 bases, the J end lost 0 bases, and 5 bases lay between the germline ends. The CDR3 loop spans 12 amino acids. CDR3 DNA: TGTGCCAGACAAACGAACACCGGGGAGCTGTTTTTT. Translation gives CARQTNTGELFF.

This clone showed up just once. The J gene is TRBJ2-3, the V gene TRBV9; 10 bases are shared with TRBD1. Germline CDR1 SGDLS, CDR2 YYNGEE. V dropped 7 bases and J dropped 1; count of bases not matched to a gene: 6. CDR3 length equals 15 residues. For the CDR3, the DNA is TGTGCCAGCTCACCCGGGACAGGGGGCACAGATACGCAGTATTTT. This translates into CASSPGTGGTDTQYF.

The chain employs TRBV18 and TRBJ2-5; D gene unclear. Germline V gene sequence: CDR1 KGHSH, CDR2 LQKENI. This CDR3 has 13 residues. Trimming took 0 bases from V and 4 from J, leaving 6 bases between them. The CDR3 DNA follows: TGTGCCAGCTCACCACCCACTCCAGAGACCCAGTACTTC. As protein: CASSPPTPETQYF.

This chain links TRBV18 with TRBJ2-2; TRBD2 aligns across 10 bases. Germline CDR1 is KGHSH and CDR2 is LQKENI. There are 16 residues in the CDR3. V lost 6 bases, J lost 1 base, and 5 bases stayed unmatched. CDR3 nucleotide sequence: TGTGCCAGCTCGGAGCTAGCGGGGGTGAACACCGGGGAGCTGTTTTTT. It translates to CASSELAGVNTGELFF.

The chain uses TRBV21-1 and TRBJ2-3; TRBD1, the D gene given by the table, was not confirmed from the DNA. TRBV21-1 is a pseudogene segment. The CDR3 has 14 amino acids. The CDR3 coding sequence is TGTGCCACCTACAGGGGGGTAGGGACAGATACGCAGTATTTT. This sequence encodes CATYRGVGTDTQYF.

V gene TRBV11-2 combines with J gene TRBJ2-1; D gene unclear. The germline V gene encodes CDR1 SGHAT and CDR2 FQNNGV. V gave up 3 bases and J gave up 1 base, with 7 bases separating them. The length of the CDR3 is 14 residues. The CDR3 nucleotides read TGTGCCAGCAGCTTTTCACAATCCTACAATGAGCAGTTCTTC. Residues: CASSFSQSYNEQFF.

The gene calls are TRBV5-1 and TRBJ2-1; D might be TRBD2 (6 bases). The germline V and J ends were trimmed by 7 bases and 6 bases, with 14 bases remaining between them. From germline, CDR1 is SGHRS and CDR2 YFSETQ. The CDR3 has 13 residues. The CDR3 nucleotides read TGCGCCAGCGGGGGACTTGTTTCCAATGAGCAGTTCTTC. Protein: CASGGLVSNEQFF.

This chain uses TRBV3-1 (or the pseudogene TRBV3-2) with TRBJ1-2; D is possibly TRBD1 (5 bases). This CDR3 spans 18 amino acids. Germline CDR1 reads LGHDT; CDR2 reads YNNKEL (reference sequence). Deletions cut 3 bases from V and 0 bases from J, with 20 bases between. CDR3 DNA: TGTGCCAGCAGCCAGGGGGAGATCTGGCGAGTTCCTAACTATGGCTACACCTTC. This gives the protein CASSQGEIWRVPNYGYTF.

V gene TRBV30 combines with J gene TRBJ2-7; no reliable D call. V was shortened by 5 bases and J by 1 base, with 15 bases between the two germline ends. The CDR3 runs 14 residues. CDR1 is GTSNPN and CDR2 is SVGIG in the germline V gene (reference sequence). The CDR3: CAWAQTEVSYEQYF. The CDR3 DNA reads as TGTGCCTGGGCGCAAACAGAGGTTTCCTACGAGCAGTACTTC. The full variable domain, its missing parts supplied by reference TRBV30 and TRBJ2-7, is SQTIHQWPATLVQPVGSPLSLECTVEGTSNPNLYWYRQAAGRGLQLLFYSVGIGQISSEVPQNLSASRPQDRQFILSSKKLLLSDSGFYLCAWAQTEVSYEQYFGPGTRLTVT.

The chain has TRBV6-2 or TRBV6-3 and TRBJ2-4; D perhaps matches TRBD1 (5 bases). Per germline, CDR1 MNHEY and CDR2 SVGEGT. This CDR3 is built from 15 residues. V was cut by 2 bases and J by 3 bases, with 11 bases left in between. CDR3 nucleotide sequence: TGTGCCAGCAGTTACAATCAGGGTAGCAAAAACATTCAGTACTTC. Amino acid sequence: CASSYNQGSKNIQYF.